The clone carrying this T cell receptor beta chain showed up just a few times. What it binds is unknown. These data come from a study of OX40 agonist ivuxolimab in advanced cancers. In the study overall: The patients got ivuxolimab, which is an agonistic anti-OX40 (CD134) antibody. Every 2 weeks, ivuxolimab was infused into the patients intravenously at between 0.01 and 10 mg/kg. Study-wide points: With doses of 0.1 to 3.0 mg/kg, CD4+ and CD8+ blood T cells had undergone clonal expansion by week 6.

The length of the CDR3 is 14 residues. The V gene lost 3 bases and the J gene lost 5 bases, with 11 bases spanning the gap. CDR1 and CDR2 from the germline V gene are MDHEN and SYDVKM. The method was immunoSEQ multiplex PCR; TCRdb's version includes in-frame clones alone and lacks a portion of them. In the table there are some 71,000 clones, less than 90% of which are singletons. Patients were excluded for autoimmune disease history or systemic immunosuppression. The sample here was CD4+ or CD8+ T cells sorted from blood, taken in a trial of the OX40 agonist ivuxolimab. The receptor's source is an adult with an advanced solid tumor such as melanoma, head and neck, liver or kidney cancer. The chain couples TRBV28 to TRBJ1-5, with no clear D. Here the CDR3 reads CASSLAQLDQPQHF. Written as DNA, the CDR3 is TGTGCCAGCAGTTTGGCGCAGCTAGATCAGCCCCAGCATTTT.